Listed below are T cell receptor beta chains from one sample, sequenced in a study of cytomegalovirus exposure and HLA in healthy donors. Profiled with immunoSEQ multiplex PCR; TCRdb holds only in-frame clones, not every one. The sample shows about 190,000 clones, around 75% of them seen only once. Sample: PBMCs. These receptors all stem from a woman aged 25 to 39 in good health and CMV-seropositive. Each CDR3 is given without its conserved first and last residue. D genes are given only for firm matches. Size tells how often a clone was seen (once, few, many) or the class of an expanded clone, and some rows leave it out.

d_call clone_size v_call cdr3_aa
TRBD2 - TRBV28 ASSAPQRGPYEQY
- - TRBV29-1 SVAAGELF
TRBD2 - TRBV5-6 ASSLRGGLPYEQY
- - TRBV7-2 ASSLWGGKDEKLF
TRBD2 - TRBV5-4 ASSASGRETGELF
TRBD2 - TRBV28 ASRTSGRVNEQF
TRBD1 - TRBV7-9 ASSLGQGTANEKLF
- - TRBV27 ASKGGIAGTGELF
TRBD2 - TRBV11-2 ASSFLAGYEQY
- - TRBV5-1 ASSLAGTHHEQY
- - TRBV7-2 ASSPSRLISSYNEQF
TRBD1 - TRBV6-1 ASSTGTANYGYT
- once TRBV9 ASSGPRGNYGYT
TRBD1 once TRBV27 ASSTGQGGGLAKNIQY
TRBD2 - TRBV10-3 AISEAAGSGNEQF
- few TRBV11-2 ASSAPGWETQY
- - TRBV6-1 ASSEPGHGDEQY
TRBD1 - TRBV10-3 AISGTGGARTEAF
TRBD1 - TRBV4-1 ASSQASATGANTEAF
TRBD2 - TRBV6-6 ASSYSGREGLDEQF
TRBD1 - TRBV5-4 ASSLAGTGGSETQY
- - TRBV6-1 ASSDSGRTHYGYT
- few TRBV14 ASSPLDNGGEKLF
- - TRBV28 ASSSLASYNEQF
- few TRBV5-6 ASSLDRSNTEAF
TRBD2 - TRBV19 ASSTGLAGVEQF
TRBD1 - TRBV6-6 ASSYSTGEVGNTIY
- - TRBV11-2 ASNLPGAGELF
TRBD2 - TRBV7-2 ASSPGGYEQF
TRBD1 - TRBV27 ASSGGTGVLEQY
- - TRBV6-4 ASSDSSNQPQH
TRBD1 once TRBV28 ASEPRGRRTGELF
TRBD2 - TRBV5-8 ASSFGLEGAKNIQY
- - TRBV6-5 ASSYRGKATEAF
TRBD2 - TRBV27 ASSLGGSMVEQY
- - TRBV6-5 ASSYSAGLNQPQH
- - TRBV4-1 ASSQDPAPYTEAF
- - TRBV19 ASSSGTPNTEAF
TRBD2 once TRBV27 ASSFISGRDYNEQF
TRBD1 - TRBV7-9 ASSLNYRGTANEKLF
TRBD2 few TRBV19 ASSGRALWAEQF
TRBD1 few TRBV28 ASSSPTGNQPQH